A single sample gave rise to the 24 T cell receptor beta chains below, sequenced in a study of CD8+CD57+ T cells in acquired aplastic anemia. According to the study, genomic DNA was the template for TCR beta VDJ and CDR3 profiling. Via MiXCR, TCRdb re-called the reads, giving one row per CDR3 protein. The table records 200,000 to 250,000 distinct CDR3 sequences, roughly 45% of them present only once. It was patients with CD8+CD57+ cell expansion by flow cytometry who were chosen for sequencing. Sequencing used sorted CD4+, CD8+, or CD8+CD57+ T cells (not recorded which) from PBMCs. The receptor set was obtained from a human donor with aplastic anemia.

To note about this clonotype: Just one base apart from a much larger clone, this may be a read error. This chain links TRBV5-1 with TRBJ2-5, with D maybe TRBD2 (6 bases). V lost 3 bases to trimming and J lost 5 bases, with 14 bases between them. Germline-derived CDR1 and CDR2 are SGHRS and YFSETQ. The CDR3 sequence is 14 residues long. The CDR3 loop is CASSSEGNRETQYF. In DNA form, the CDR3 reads TGCGCCAGCAGCTCGGAGGGCAACCGGGAGACCCAGTACTTC. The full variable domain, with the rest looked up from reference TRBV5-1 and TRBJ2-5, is KAGVTQTPRYLIKTRGQQVTLSCSPISGHRSVSWYQQTPGQGLQFLFEYFSETQRNKGNFPGRFSGRQFSNSRSEMNVSTLELGDSALYLCASSSEGNRETQYFGPGTRLLVL.

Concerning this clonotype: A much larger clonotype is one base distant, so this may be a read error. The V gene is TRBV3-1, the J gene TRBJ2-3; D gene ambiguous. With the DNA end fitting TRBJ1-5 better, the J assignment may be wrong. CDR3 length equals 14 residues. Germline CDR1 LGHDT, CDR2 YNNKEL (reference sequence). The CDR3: CASSQAGRADTQHF. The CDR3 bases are TGTGCCAGCAGCCAGGCAGGAAGAGCAGATACGCAGCATTTT.

DNA of the CDR3: TGCAGTGCTAGAGCCCCTCGGGCTGAGCAGTTCTTC. Translating it yields CSARAPRAEQFF. The V and J genes are TRBV20-1 and TRBJ2-1; D is ambiguous. V was pared by 1 base and J by 9 bases, with 10 bases between. The CDR3 is 12 amino acids. The germline V gene encodes CDR1 DFQATT and CDR2 SNEGSKA (reference sequence).

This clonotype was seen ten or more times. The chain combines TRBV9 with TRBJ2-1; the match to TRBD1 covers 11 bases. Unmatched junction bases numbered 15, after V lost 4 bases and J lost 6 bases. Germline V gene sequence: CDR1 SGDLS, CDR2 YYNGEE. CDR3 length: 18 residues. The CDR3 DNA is TGTGCCAGCAGCCTTACAAAGTCGGACAGGGGGCAAGGCAATGAGCAGTTCTTC. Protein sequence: CASSLTKSDRGQGNEQFF.

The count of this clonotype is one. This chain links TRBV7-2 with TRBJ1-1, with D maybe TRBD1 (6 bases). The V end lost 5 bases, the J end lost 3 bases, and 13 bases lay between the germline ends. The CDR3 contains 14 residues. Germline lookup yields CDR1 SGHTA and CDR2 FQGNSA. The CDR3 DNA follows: TGTGCCAGCAGCCCGGGACAAGATTACACTGAAGCTTTCTTT. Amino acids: CASSPGQDYTEAFF. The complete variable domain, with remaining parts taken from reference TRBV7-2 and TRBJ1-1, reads GAGVSQSPSNKVTEKGKDVELRCDPISGHTALYWYRQSLGQGLEFLIYFQGNSAPDKSGLPSDRFSAERTGGSVSTLTIQRTQQEDSAVYLCASSPGQDYTEAFFGQGTRLTVV.

The CDR3 nucleotides read TGCAGTGCTAGAGGTTTCAGCTTTAATTCACCCCTCCACTTT. It encodes CSARGFSFNSPLHF. V gene TRBV20-1 combines with J gene TRBJ1-6; D not resolved. The CDR3 totals 14 residues. Trimming removed 1 base from V and 6 bases from J, with 10 bases in between. Germline loops: CDR1 DFQATT, CDR2 SNEGSKA (reference sequence).

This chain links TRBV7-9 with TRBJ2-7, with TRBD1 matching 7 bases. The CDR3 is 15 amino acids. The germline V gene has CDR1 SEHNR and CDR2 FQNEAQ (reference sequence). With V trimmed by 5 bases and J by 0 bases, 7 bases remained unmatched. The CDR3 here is CASSADRLSSYEQYF. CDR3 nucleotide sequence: TGTGCCAGCAGCGCGGACAGGCTCAGCTCCTACGAGCAGTACTTC. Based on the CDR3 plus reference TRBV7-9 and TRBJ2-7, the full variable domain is DTGVSQNPRHKITKRGQNVTFRCDPISEHNRLYWYRQTLGQGPEFLTYFQNEAQLEKSRLLSDRFSAERPKGSFSTLEIQRTEQGDSAMYLCASSADRLSSYEQYFGPGTRLTVT.

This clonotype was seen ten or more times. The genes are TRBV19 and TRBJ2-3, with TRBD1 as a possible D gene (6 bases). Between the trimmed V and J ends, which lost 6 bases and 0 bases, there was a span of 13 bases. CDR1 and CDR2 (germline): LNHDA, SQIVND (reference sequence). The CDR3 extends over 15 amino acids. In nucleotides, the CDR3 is TGTGCCAGTAGGTCCCAGGGGCAAAGCACAGATACGCAGTATTTT. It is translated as CASRSQGQSTDTQYF.

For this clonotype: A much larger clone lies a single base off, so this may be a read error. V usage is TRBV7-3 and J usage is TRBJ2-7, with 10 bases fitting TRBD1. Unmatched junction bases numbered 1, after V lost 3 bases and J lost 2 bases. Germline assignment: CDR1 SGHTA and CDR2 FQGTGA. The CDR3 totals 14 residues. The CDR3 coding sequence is TGTGCCAGCAGCTTTGGGACAGGGGCCTACGAGCAGTACTTC. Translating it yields CASSFGTGAYEQYF.

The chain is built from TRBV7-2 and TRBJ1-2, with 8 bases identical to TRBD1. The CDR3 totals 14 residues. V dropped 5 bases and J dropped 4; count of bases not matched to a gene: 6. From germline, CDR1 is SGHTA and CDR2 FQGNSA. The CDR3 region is CASSAAGTGYGYTF. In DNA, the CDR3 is TGTGCCAGCAGCGCCGCCGGGACAGGCTATGGCTACACCTTC.

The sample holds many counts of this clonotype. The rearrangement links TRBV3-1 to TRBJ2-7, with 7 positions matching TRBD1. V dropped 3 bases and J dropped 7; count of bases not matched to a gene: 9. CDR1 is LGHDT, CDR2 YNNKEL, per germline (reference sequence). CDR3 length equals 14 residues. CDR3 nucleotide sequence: TGTGCCAGCAGCCAGGGACAGAGGAGTGGAGAGCAGTACTTC. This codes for CASSQGQRSGEQYF.

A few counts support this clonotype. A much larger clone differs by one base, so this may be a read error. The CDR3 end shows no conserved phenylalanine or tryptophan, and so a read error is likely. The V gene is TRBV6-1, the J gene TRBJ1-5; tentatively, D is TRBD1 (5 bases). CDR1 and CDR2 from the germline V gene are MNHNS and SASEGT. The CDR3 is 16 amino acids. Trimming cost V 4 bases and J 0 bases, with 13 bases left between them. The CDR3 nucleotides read TGTGCCAGCAGTGCGTCGGGACGATATAGCAATCAGCCCCAGCATCTT. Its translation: CASSASGRYSNQPQHL.

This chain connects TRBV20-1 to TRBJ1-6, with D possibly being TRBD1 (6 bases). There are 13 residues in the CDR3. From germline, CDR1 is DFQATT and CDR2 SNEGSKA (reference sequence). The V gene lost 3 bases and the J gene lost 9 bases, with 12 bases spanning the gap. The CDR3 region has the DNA TGCAGTGCTAGTTCAGGGGTCACTTCACCCCTCCACTTT. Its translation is CSASSGVTSPLHF.

The CDR3 spells CSAALGQETQYF. CDR3 nucleotides: TGCAGTGCTGCGCTAGGGCAAGAGACCCAGTACTTC. The gene calls are TRBV20-1 and TRBJ2-5; D is unresolved. Germline loops: CDR1 DFQATT, CDR2 SNEGSKA (reference sequence). The CDR3 is made up of 12 amino acids. Trimming took off 5 bases at V and 2 bases at J, with 9 bases between the two ends.

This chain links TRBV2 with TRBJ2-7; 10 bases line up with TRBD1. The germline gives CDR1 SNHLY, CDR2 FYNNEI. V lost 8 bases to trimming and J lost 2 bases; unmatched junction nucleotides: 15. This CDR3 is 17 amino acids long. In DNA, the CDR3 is TGTGCCAGCTCACCGGGACAGGGGAAAGGAACACCCTACGAGCAGTACTTC. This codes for CASSPGQGKGTPYEQYF.

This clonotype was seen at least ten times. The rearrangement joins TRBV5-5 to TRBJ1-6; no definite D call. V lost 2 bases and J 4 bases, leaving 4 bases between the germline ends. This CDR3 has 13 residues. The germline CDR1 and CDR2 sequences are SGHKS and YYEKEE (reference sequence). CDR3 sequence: CASSLRYNSPLHF. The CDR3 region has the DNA TGTGCCAGCAGCTTACGGTATAATTCACCCCTCCACTTT.

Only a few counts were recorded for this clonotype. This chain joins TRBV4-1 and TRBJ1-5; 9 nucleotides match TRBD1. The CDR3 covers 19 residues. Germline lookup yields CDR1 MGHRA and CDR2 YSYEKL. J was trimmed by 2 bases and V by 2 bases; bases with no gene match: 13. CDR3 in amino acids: CASSQKPGQGRLGNQPQHF. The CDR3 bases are TGCGCCAGCAGCCAAAAACCGGGACAGGGAAGACTTGGCAATCAGCCCCAGCATTTT.

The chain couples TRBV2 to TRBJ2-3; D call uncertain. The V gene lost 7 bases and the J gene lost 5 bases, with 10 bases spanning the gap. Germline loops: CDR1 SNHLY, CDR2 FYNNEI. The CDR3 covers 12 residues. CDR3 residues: CASNPSKDTQYF. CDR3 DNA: TGTGCCAGCAATCCAAGTAAAGATACGCAGTATTTT.

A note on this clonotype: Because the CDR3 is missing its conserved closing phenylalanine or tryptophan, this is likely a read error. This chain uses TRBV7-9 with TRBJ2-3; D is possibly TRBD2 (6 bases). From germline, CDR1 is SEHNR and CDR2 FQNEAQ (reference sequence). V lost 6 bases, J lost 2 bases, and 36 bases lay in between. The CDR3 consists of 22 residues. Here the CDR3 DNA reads TGTGCCAGCAGGACACGTCTTACCGGGACTTCCATAGCTAGGGGCTTCACAGATACGCAGTATCTT. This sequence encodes CASRTRLTGTSIARGFTDTQYL.

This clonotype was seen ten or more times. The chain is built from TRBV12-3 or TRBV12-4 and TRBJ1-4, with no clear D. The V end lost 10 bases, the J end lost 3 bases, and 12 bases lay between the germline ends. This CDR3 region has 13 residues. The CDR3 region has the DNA TGTGCCACCCGCTATGGGGCTAATGAAAAACTGTTTTTT. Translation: CATRYGANEKLFF.

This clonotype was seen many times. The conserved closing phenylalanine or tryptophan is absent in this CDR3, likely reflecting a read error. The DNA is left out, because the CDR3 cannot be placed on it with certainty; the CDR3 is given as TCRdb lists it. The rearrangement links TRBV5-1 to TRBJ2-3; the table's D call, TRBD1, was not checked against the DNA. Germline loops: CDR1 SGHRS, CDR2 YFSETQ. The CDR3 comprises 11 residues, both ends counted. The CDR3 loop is CASSFGQGARN.

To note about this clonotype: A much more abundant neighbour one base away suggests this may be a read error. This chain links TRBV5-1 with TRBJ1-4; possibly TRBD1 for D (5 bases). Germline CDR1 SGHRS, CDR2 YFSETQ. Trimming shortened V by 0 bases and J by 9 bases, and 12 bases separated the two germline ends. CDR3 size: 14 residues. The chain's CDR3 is CASSLDQGNKKLFF. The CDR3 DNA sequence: TGCGCCAGCAGCTTGGATCAGGGAAATAAAAAACTGTTTTTT. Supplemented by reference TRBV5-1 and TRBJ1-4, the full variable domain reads KAGVTQTPRYLIKTRGQQVTLSCSPISGHRSVSWYQQTPGQGLQFLFEYFSETQRNKGNFPGRFSGRQFSNSRSEMNVSTLELGDSALYLCASSLDQGNKKLFFGSGTQLSVL.

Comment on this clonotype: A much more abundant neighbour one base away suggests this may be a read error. The CDR3 nucleotides read TGCAGTGCTAGACCCCCGGACCCAATTTCAACCTTC. Translation gives CSARPPDPISTF. The chain joins TRBV20-1 to TRBJ1-2; D unresolved. The CDR3 sequence is 12 residues long. Germline V gene lookup returns CDR1 DFQATT and CDR2 SNEGSKA (reference sequence). The V end lost 2 bases, the J end lost 14 bases, and 18 bases lay between the germline ends.

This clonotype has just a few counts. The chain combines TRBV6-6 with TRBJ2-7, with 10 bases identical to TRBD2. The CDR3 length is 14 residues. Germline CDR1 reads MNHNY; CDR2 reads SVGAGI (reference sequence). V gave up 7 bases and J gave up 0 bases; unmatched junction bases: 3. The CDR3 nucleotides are TGTGCCAGCAAAGCTAGCGGGGGCTCCTACGAGCAGTACTTC. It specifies CASKASGGSYEQYF.